This T cell receptor (beta chain) appears in the sequencing data of a study of naive and memory T cell subsets. Study-level results: Especially in CD8 cells, naive repertoires contained a few larger clonotypes, possibly CD45RA-re-expressing memory cells.

Notes on this clonotype: What it binds is unknown. The junction differs from germline at one of its ends, possibly a read error.

This CDR3 comprises 15 residues. The V gene's germline CDR1 is SGHRS and CDR2 YFSETQ. After the first PCR, alpha and beta chain libraries were processed separately. An equimolar mix of two oligonucleotides served as the beta constant-region primer for TRBC1 and TRBC2. Ligated cDNA was amplified by four rounds of PCR with nested alpha and beta constant-region primers and SP2. An oligonucleotide with the SP2 primer and a 12-nucleotide UMI was ligated to the cDNA 3' end. TCRdb reanalysed the UMI-ligation and nested PCR reads using MiXCR and keeps one entry per CDR3 protein. The table includes over 110,000 distinct CDR3 sequences, approximately 21% detected once.

The chain links TRBV5-1 to TRBJ2-3; D remains unclear. What was sequenced was naive CD8+ T cells from blood. The clonotype comes from a human donor in good health. The CDR3: CVSSQRTASTDTQYF. In nucleotides, the CDR3 is TGCGTCAGCAGCCAGAGGACGGCTAGCACAGATACGCAGTATTTT. Variable domain in full (rest from reference TRBV5-1 and TRBJ2-3): KAGVTQTPRYLIKTRGQQVTLSCSPISGHRSVSWYQQTPGQGLQFLFEYFSETQRNKGNFPGRFSGRQFSNSRSEMNVSTLELGDSALYLCVSSQRTASTDTQYFGPGTRLTVL.